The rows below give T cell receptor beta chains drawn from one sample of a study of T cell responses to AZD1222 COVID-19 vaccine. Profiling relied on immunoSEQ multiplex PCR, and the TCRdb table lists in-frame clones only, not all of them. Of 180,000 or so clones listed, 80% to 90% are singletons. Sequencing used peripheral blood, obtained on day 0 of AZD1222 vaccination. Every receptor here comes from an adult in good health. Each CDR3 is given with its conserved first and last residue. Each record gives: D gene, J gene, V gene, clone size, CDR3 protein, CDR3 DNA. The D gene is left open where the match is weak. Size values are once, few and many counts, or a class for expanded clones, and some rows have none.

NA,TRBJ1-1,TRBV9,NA,CASSVGDMNTEAFF,TGTGCCAGCAGCGTAGGAGACATGAACACTGAAGCTTTCTTT
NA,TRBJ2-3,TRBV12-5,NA,CASGLAEGTQYF,TGTGCTAGTGGTTTGGCCGAAGGTACGCAGTATTTT
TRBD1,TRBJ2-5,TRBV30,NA,CAWSGPHRGQETQYF,TGTGCCTGGAGTGGTCCCCACAGGGGGCAAGAGACCCAGTACTTC
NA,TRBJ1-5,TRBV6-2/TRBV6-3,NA,CASSYSMGLPQHF,TGTGCCAGCAGTTACTCTATGGGGTTGCCCCAGCATTTT
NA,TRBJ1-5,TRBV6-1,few,CASSEYEWIKGISGDTHQPQHF,TGTGCCAGCAGTGAATACGAATGGATCAAAGGGATTTCGGGGGACACCCATCAGCCCCAGCATTTT
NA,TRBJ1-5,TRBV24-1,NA,CATREKQGNSNQPQHF,TGTGCCACCAGGGAAAAACAGGGAAATAGCAATCAGCCCCAGCATTTT
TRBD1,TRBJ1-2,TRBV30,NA,CAFQGGKINYGYTF,TGTGCCTTCCAGGGGGGGAAAATTAACTATGGCTACACCTTC
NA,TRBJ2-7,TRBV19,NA,CASSPRPSTYEQYF,TGTGCCAGTAGTCCCCGACCGAGTACCTACGAGCAGTACTTC
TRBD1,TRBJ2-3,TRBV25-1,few,CASSVRWGQNTDTQYF,TGTGCCAGCAGTGTAAGGTGGGGACAGAACACAGATACGCAGTATTTT
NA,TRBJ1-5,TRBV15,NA,CATSRDGSGGNQPQHF,TGTGCCACCAGCAGAGATGGGTCAGGGGGCAATCAGCCCCAGCATTTT
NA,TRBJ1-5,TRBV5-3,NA,CARSPSWGTGQPQHF,TGTGCCAGAAGCCCTAGTTGGGGAACGGGCCAGCCCCAGCATTTT
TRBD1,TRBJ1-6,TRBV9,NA,CASSDRTGRSNSPLHF,TGTGCCAGCAGCGATCGGACAGGGAGGTCCAATTCACCCCTCCACTTT
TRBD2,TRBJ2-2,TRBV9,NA,CASSVAGGFAGELFF,TGTGCCAGCAGCGTAGCGGGGGGGTTCGCCGGGGAGCTGTTTTTT
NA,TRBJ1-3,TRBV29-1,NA,CSVISGNTIYF,TGCAGCGTTATTTCCGGAAACACCATATATTTT
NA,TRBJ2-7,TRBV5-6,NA,CASSPGTHSYEQYF,TGTGCCAGCAGCCCGGGGACCCACTCCTACGAGCAGTACTTC
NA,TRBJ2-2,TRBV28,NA,CASSPSGELFF,TGTGCCAGCAGTCCGTCCGGGGAGCTGTTTTTT
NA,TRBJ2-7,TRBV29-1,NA,CSVGSEGFAYEQYF,TGCAGCGTAGGTTCGGAGGGCTTCGCCTACGAGCAGTACTTC
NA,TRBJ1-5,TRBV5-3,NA,CARSLVQGRNQPQHF,TGTGCCAGAAGCTTGGTTCAGGGGAGAAATCAGCCCCAGCATTTT
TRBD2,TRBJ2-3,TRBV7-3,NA,CASSPRGEGTDTQYF,TGTGCCAGCAGCCCCCGGGGGGAGGGCACAGATACGCAGTATTTT
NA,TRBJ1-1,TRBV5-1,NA,CASSLIVNTEAFF,TGCGCCAGCAGCTTGATTGTGAACACTGAAGCTTTCTTT
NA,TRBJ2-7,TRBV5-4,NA,CASSLVGSEQYF,TGTGCCAGCAGCTTGGTGGGGAGCGAGCAGTACTTC
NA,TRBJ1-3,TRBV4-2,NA,CASSQGTRGASGNTIYF,TGTGCCAGCAGCCAAGGTACCCGGGGAGCCTCTGGAAACACCATATATTTT
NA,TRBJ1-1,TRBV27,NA,CASSSHQDPYPEAFF,TGTGCCAGCAGTTCCCATCAGGACCCGTACCCCGAAGCTTTCTTT
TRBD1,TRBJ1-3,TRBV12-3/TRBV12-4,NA,CASSYRGNLYF,TGTGCCAGCAGTTACAGGGGGAACTTATATTTT
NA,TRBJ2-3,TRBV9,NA,CASSVGLDTDTQYF,TGTGCCAGCAGCGTAGGACTCGACACAGATACGCAGTATTTT
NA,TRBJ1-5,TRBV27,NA,CASSFAGPPVNQPQHF,TGTGCCAGCAGTTTCGCTGGACCGCCAGTCAATCAGCCCCAGCATTTT
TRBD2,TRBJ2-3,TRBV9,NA,CASSLPGGGTDTQYF,TGTGCCAGCAGCCTCCCGGGGGGGGGCACAGATACGCAGTATTTT
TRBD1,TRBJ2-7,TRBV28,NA,CASSGPGQVLSYEQYF,TGTGCCAGCTCCGGCCCCGGACAGGTACTCTCCTACGAGCAGTACTTC
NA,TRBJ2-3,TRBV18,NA,CASSPGRRGTDTQYF,TGTGCCAGCTCGCCGGGACGGCGGGGCACAGATACGCAGTATTTT
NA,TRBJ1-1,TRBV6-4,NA,CASSEGQNTEAFF,TGTGCCAGCAGTGAAGGACAAAACACTGAAGCTTTCTTT
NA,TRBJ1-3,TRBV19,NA,CASSIVAGSGNTIYF,TGTGCCAGTAGTATAGTAGCGGGCTCTGGAAACACCATATATTTT
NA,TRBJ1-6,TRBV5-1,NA,CASSLGPGDSPLHF,TGCGCCAGCAGCTTGGGACCTGGAGATTCACCCCTCCACTTT
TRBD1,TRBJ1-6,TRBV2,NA,CASRLRDSDSPLHF,TGTGCCAGCAGGCTCCGGGACAGTGATTCACCCCTCCACTTT
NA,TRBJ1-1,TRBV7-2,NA,CASSTRLTGNTEAFF,TGTGCCAGCAGCACCCGACTGACAGGGAACACTGAAGCTTTCTTT
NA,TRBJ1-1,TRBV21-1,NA,CASSKVLRAQGKTKDMNTEAFF,TGTGCCAGCAGCAAAGTTCTTAGGGCCCAGGGGAAAACCAAGGACATGAACACTGAAGCTTTCTTT
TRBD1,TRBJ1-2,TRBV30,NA,CAWDRGLGYGYTF,TGTGCCTGGGACAGGGGGCTGGGCTATGGCTACACCTTC
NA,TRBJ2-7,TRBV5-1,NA,CASSLGQGEQYF,TGCGCCAGCAGCTTGGGGCAGGGCGAGCAGTACTTC
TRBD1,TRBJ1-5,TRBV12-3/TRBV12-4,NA,CATGGVQPQHF,TGTGCCACAGGGGGGGTACAGCCCCAGCATTTT
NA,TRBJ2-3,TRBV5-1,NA,CASSLDPAGRDTQYF,TGCGCCAGCAGCTTGGACCCCGCCGGAAGAGATACGCAGTATTTT
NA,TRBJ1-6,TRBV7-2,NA,CASSIHNLLGSPLHF,TGTGCCAGCAGCATTCATAATCTCTTGGGTTCACCCCTCCACTTT
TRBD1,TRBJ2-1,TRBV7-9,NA,CASSLQGAYNEQFF,TGTGCCAGCAGCCTCCAGGGGGCCTACAATGAGCAGTTCTTC
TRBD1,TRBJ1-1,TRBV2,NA,CASRTGVWAEAFF,TGTGCCAGCAGGACAGGGGTATGGGCTGAAGCTTTCTTT
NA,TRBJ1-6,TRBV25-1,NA,CASKGGGYNSPLHF,TGTGCCAGCAAAGGCGGCGGCTATAATTCACCCCTCCACTTT
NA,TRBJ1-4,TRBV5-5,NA,CASSLMAGEKLFF,TGTGCCAGCAGCTTGATGGCGGGAGAAAAACTGTTTTTT
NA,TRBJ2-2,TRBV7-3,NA,CASSPDGTGELFF,TGTGCCAGCAGCCCCGACGGAACCGGGGAGCTGTTTTTT
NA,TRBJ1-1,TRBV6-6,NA,CASSRSAAQESATEAFF,TGTGCCAGCAGTCGATCGGCCGCCCAGGAATCGGCCACTGAAGCTTTCTTT
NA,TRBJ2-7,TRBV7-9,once,CASSTAREQYF,TGTGCCAGCAGCACCGCCCGTGAGCAGTACTTC
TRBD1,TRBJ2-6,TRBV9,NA,CASSLLRDRGSGANVLTF,TGTGCCAGCAGTTTACTCCGGGACAGGGGGTCTGGGGCCAACGTCCTGACTTTC
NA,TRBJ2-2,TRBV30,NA,CAWSGRNTGELFF,TGTGCCTGGAGTGGCAGGAACACCGGGGAGCTGTTTTTT
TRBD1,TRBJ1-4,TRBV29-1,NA,CSVKTGAEKLFF,TGCAGCGTCAAGACAGGGGCTGAAAAACTGTTTTTT
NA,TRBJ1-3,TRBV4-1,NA,CASSAPRVGNTIYF,TGCGCCAGCAGCGCACCGAGAGTGGGAAACACCATATATTTT
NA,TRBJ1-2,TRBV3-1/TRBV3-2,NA,CASSPRTILSYGYTF,TGTGCCAGCAGCCCACGGACAATCCTTAGCTATGGCTACACCTTC